The subject of this entry is one TCR beta chain. Its antigen is unidentified. The data derive from a study of cytomegalovirus exposure and HLA in healthy donors. General study findings and limits: Available immune exposure information covered CMV serostatus only. Later work showed greater clonal expansion in HLA-associated TCR beta chains than in equally common others. Later analysis identified a missense DCLRE1C variant that was linked to TCR beta V- and J-gene trimming.

The PCR contained 60 Vbeta and 13 Jbeta primers. Measured with immunoSEQ multiplex PCR; TCRdb has only the in-frame clones, and not every one. The sample includes 200,000 or so clones, around 77% of them seen just once. Germline V gene sequence: CDR1 ENHRY, CDR2 SYGVKD. The CDR3 extends over 14 amino acids. V shed 7 bases, J shed 4 bases, and the junction held 8 bases outside the gene matches. This clonotype originated in a woman aged 25 to 45 in good health and CMV-seronegative. V and J are TRBV10-3 and TRBJ2-5, with 8 positions matching TRBD1. The sequenced material came from PBMCs. In nucleotides, the CDR3 is TGTGCCATCAAATTGGGGACAGGAGCAGAGACCCAGTACTTC. Protein: CAIKLGTGAETQYF.